This T cell receptor (beta chain) was recovered during a study of OX40 agonist ivuxolimab in advanced cancers. Germline V lookup: CDR1 SGDLS, CDR2 YYNGEE. J lost 5 bases, V lost 4 bases, and 7 bases had no gene match. The CDR3 runs to 15 residues. Findings and caveats of the study: Partial responders receiving 0.1-3.0 mg/kg showed among the lowest clonal expansion. Clonal expansion was seen in CD4+ and CD8+ blood T cells by week 6 at 0.1 to 3.0 mg/kg. Low normalized T-cell clonal expansion also characterized some of the nonresponders.

Profiling relied on immunoSEQ multiplex PCR, and the TCRdb table lists in-frame clones only, not all of them. The top ten clones hold 0.8% to 1% of a sample with fewer than 80,000 clones, roughly 85% of them seen once. Worth noting for this clone: The antigen is undetermined.

This sequence originates from an adult with an advanced solid tumor such as melanoma, head and neck, liver or kidney cancer. The sample was CD4+ or CD8+ T cells sorted from blood, taken in a trial of the OX40 agonist ivuxolimab. The J gene is TRBJ1-4, the V gene TRBV9, with 8 bases aligning to TRBD1. The CDR3 spells CASSPTGTGNEKLFF. CDR3 coding DNA: TGTGCCAGCAGCCCCACCGGGACAGGCAATGAAAAACTGTTTTTT.